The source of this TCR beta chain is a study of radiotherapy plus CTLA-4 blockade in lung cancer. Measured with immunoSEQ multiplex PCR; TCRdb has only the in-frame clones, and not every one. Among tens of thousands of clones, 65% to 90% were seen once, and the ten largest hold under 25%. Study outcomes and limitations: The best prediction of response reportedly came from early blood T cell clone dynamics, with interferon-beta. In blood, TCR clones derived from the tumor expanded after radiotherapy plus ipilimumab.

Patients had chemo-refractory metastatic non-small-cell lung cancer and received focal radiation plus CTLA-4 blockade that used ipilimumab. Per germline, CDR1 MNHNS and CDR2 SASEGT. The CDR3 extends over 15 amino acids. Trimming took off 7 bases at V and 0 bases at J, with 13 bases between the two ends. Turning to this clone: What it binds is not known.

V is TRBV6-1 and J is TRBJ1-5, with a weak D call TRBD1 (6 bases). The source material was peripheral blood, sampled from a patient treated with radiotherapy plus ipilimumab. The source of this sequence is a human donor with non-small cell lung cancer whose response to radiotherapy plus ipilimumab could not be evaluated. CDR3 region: CASTGQPNSNQPQHF. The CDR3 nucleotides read TGTGCCAGCACTGGACAGCCTAATAGCAATCAGCCCCAGCATTTT.